The source of this T cell receptor beta chain is a study of blood T cell repertoires in COVID-19. About the study: Researchers got acute and convalescent COVID-19 samples from the United States, Italy and Spain.

Germline CDR1 and CDR2: SEHNR and FQNEAQ (reference sequence). The CDR3 has 17 amino acids. In the source study's methods: Amplification of reference gene primers was used by the study to estimate nucleated cell counts. The method was immunoSEQ multiplex PCR; TCRdb's version includes in-frame clones alone and lacks a portion of them. The DNA gave D and trimming, while V, J and clone size come from that table. The sample lists about 160,000 clones, about 90% occurring once. Concerning this clone itself: Sequence at one end of the junction differs from germline and may be a read error.

Seattle's cohort entered during active infection and was followed longitudinally. The TCR sequence derives from a man aged 25-45 years with COVID-19, enrolled during active disease. V usage is TRBV7-9 and J usage is TRBJ2-1; a weak D match, TRBD1 (7 bases). Sequencing was done on a sample of peripheral blood. CDR3 coding DNA: TGTGCCAGCAGCCTAGCGAGGCAGGGGGAGGCCTACAATGAGCAGTTCTTC. It translates to CASSLARQGEAYNEQFF.